This T cell receptor beta chain was captured by sequencing in a study of shared clonotypes between healthy human individuals. Study in general: Three plates each covered CD4 naive and memory; CD8 naive two, CD8 memory one.

V lost 3 bases to trimming and J lost 0 bases, with 13 bases between them. The CDR3 has 16 residues. Germline V gene data show CDR1 as SGHDT and CDR2 as YYEEEE. About this clone: The antigen is not known.

Authors' processing steps: Junction-only sequences produced by ImmunoSEQ had no quality scores, so filtering differed. The method was immunoSEQ multiplex PCR; TCRdb's version includes in-frame clones alone and lacks a portion of them. D and trimming were read from the DNA, whereas the V and J calls and clone size are those reported in that table. There are approximately 1.1 million clones in the sample; approximately 80% occur only once, and approximately 0.56% lies in the top ten. Whole-study findings and limits: Researchers found naive subsets generally carried larger estimated richness than memory subsets. Tissue TCR repertoires likely differ from these blood-only repertoires.

This chain connects TRBV5-6 to TRBJ1-3; D unresolved. The sequence derives from a man between 18 and 35 years old in good health. Some clones in this sample may be carry-over from other donors' samples. What was sequenced was memory CD4+ T cells from PBMCs. Sample subset: CD45RA-negative fraction. The CDR3 sequence: CASSSGEILSGNTIYF. The CDR3 DNA follows: TGTGCCAGCAGCTCTGGAGAGATCCTCTCTGGAAACACCATATATTTT.